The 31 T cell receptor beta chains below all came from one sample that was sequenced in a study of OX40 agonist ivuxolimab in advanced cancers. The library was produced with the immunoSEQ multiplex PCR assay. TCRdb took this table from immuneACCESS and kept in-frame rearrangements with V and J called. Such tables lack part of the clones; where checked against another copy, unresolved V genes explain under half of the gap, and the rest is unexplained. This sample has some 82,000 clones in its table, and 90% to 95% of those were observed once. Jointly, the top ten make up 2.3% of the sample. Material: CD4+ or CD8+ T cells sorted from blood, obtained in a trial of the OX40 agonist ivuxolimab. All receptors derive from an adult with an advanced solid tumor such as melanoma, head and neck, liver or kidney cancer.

CDR3 region: CSVEVAGLFQETQYF. CDR3 bases: TGCAGCGTTGAGGTGGCGGGCCTATTCCAAGAGACCCAGTACTTC. The chain uses TRBV29-1 and TRBJ2-5; maybe TRBD2 (5 bases). Germline assignment: CDR1 SQVTM and CDR2 ANQGSEA. V lost 3 bases to trimming and J lost 1 base, with 15 bases between them. CDR3 size: 15 residues.

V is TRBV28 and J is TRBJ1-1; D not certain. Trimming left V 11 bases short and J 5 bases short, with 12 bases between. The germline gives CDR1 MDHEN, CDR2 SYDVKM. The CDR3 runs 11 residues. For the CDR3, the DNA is TGTGCCCTGGAAACGGGAACTGAAGCTTTCTTT. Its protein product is CALETGTEAFF.

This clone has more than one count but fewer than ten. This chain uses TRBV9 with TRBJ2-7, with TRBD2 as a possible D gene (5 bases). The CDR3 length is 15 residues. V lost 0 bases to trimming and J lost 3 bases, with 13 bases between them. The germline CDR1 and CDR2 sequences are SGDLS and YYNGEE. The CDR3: CASSVGGEGYYEQYF. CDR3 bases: TGTGCCAGCAGCGTAGGGGGAGAGGGCTACTACGAGCAGTACTTC.

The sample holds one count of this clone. The CDR3 is CASSFNRGGEQYF. The CDR3 DNA reads TGTGCCAGCAGCTTCAACAGGGGGGGCGAGCAGTACTTC. This chain joins TRBV5-4 and TRBJ2-7; D may be TRBD1 (8 bases). The CDR3 runs 13 residues. Trimming removed 2 bases at V and 6 bases at J, with 12 bases between. CDR1 and CDR2 (germline): SGHNT, YYREEE (reference sequence).

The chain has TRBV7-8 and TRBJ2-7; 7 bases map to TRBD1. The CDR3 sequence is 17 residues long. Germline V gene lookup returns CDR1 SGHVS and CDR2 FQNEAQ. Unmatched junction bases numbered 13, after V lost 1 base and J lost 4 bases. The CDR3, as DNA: TGTGCCAGCAGCTTAGGAGCCGGGACAGCCCCCAGGTACGAGCAGTACTTC. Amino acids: CASSLGAGTAPRYEQYF.

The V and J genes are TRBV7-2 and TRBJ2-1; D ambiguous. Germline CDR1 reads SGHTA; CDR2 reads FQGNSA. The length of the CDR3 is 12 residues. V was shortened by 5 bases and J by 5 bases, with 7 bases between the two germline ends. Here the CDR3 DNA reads TGTGCCAGCAGCCGGGTCAACAATGAGCAGTTCTTC. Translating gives CASSRVNNEQFF.

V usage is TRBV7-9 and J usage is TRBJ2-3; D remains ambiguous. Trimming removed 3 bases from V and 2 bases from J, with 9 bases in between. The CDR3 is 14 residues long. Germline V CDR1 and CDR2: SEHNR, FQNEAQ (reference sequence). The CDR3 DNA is TGTGCCAGCAGCTTGAGGACCATCACAGATACGCAGTATTTT. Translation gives CASSLRTITDTQYF.

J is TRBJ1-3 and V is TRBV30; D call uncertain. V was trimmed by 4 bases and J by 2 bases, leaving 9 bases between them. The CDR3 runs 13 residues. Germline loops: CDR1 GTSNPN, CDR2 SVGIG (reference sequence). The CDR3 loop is CAWTGIAGNTIYF. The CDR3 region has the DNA TGTGCCTGGACGGGGATAGCTGGAAACACCATATATTTT.

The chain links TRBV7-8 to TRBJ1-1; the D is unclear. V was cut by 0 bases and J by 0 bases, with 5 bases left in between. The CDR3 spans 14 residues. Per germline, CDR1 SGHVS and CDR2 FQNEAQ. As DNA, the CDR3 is TGTGCCAGCAGCTTAGCGCCGGTGAACACTGAAGCTTTCTTT. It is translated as CASSLAPVNTEAFF. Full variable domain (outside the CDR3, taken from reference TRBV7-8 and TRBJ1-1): GAGVSQSPRYKVAKRGQDVALRCDPISGHVSLFWYQQALGQGPEFLTYFQNEAQLDKSGLPSDRFFAERPEGSVSTLKIQRTQQEDSAVYLCASSLAPVNTEAFFGQGTRLTVV.

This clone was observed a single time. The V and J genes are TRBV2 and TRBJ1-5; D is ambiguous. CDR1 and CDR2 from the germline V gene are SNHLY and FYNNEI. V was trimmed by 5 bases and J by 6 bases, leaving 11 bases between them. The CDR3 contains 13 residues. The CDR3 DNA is TGTGCCAGCAGTCCCCGAAGTGTTCAGCCCCAGCATTTT. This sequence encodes CASSPRSVQPQHF. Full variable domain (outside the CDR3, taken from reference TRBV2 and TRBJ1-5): EPEVTQTPSHQVTQMGQEVILRCVPISNHLYFYWYRQILGQKVEFLVSFYNNEISEKSEIFDDQFSVERPDGSNFTLKIRSTKLEDSAMYFCASSPRSVQPQHFGDGTRLSIL.

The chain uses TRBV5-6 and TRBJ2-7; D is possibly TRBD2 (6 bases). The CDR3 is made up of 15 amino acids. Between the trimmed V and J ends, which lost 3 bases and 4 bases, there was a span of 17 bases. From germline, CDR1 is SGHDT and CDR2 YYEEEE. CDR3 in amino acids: CASSSWAGSVYEQYF. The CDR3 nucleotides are TGTGCCAGCAGCTCGTGGGCGGGAAGTGTGTACGAGCAGTACTTC.

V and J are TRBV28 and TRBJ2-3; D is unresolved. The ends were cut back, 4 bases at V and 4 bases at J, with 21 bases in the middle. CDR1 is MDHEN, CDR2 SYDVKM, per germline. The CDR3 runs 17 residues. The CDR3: CASSSPPSGRRADTQYF. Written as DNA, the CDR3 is TGTGCCAGCAGTTCCCCCCCGTCCGGAAGACGAGCAGATACGCAGTATTTT.

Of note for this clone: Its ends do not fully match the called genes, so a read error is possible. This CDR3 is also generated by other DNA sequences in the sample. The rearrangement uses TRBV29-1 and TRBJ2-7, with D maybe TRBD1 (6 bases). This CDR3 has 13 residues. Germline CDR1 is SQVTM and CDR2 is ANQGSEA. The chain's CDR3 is CSVEVQGLYEQYF. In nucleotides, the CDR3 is TGCAGTGTTGAAGTCCAGGGGCTCTACGAGCAGTACTTC.

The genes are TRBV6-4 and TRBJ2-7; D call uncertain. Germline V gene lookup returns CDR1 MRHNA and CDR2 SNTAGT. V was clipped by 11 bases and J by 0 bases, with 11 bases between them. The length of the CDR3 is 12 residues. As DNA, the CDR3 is TGTGCCTTCCAAGCCAACTCCTACGAGCAGTACTTC. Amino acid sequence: CAFQANSYEQYF.

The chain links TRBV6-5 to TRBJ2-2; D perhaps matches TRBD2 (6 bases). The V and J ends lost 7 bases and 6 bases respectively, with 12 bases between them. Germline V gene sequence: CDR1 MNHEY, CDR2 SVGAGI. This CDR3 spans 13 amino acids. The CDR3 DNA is TGTGCCAGCAAACGAGCTAGCGCCGGGGAGCTGTTTTTT. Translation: CASKRASAGELFF.

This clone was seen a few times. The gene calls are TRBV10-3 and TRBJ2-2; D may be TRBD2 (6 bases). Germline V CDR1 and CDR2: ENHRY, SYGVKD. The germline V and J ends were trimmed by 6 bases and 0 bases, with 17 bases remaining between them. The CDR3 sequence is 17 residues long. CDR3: CAIRETTRLANTGELFF. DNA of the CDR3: TGTGCCATCAGGGAAACTACACGACTAGCGAACACCGGGGAGCTGTTTTTT.

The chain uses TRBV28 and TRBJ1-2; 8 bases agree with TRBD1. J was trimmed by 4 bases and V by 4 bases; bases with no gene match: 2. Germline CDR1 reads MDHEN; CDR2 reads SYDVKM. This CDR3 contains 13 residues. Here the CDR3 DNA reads TGTGCCAGCAGTTCAGGGGGCATCTATGGCTACACCTTC. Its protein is CASSSGGIYGYTF.

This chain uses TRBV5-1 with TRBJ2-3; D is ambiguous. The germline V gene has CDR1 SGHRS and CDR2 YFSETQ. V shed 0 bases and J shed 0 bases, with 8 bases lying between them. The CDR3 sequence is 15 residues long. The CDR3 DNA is TGCGCCAGCAGCTTGGCTGGGAAGAGCACAGATACGCAGTATTTT. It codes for CASSLAGKSTDTQYF.

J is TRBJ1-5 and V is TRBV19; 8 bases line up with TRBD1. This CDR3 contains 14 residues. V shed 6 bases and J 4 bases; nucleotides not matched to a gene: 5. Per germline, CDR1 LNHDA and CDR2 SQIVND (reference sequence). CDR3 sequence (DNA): TGTGCCAGTAGGACGGGGACAGGAAATCAGCCCCAGCATTTT. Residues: CASRTGTGNQPQHF.

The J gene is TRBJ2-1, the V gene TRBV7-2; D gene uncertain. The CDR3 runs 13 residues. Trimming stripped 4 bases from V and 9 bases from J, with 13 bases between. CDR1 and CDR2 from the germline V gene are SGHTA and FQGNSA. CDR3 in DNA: TGTGCCAGCAGCTCCCCAGGTCCCCCTGAGCAGTTCTTC. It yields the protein CASSSPGPPEQFF.

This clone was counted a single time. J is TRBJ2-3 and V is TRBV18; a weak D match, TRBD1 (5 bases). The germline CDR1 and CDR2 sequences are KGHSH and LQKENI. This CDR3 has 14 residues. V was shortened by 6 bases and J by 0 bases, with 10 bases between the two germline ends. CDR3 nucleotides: TGTGCCAGCTCGGACAAGACTAGCACAGATACGCAGTATTTT. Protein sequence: CASSDKTSTDTQYF. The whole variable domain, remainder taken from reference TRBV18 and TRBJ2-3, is NAGVMQNPRHLVRRRGQEARLRCSPMKGHSHVYWYRQLPEEGLKFMVYLQKENIIDESGMPKERFSAEFPKEGPSILRIQQVVRGDSAAYFCASSDKTSTDTQYFGPGTRLTVL.

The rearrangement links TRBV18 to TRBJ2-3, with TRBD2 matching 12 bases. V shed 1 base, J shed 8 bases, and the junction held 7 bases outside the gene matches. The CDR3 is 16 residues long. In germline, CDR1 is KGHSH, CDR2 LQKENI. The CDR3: CASSPRLAGAHTTQYF. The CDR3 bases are TGTGCCAGCTCACCACGACTAGCGGGAGCACACACTACGCAGTATTTT.

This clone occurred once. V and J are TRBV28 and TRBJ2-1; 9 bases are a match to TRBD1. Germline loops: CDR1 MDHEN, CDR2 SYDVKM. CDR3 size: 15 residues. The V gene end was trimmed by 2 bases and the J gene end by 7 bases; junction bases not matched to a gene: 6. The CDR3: CASSLVRQGGNEQFF. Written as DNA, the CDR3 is TGTGCCAGCAGTTTAGTTAGACAGGGGGGGAATGAGCAGTTCTTC.

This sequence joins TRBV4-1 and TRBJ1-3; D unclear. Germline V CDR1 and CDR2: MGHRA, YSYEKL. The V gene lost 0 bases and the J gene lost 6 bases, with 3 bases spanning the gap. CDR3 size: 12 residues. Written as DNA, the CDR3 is TGCGCCAGCAGCCAAGAATTAAACACCATATATTTT. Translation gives CASSQELNTIYF.

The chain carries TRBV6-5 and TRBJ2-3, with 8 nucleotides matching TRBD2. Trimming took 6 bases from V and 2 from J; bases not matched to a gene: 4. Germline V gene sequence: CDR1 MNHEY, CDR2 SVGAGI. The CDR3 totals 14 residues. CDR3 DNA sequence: TGTGCCAGCAGAATACTAGCGGACACAGATACGCAGTATTTT. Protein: CASRILADTDTQYF.

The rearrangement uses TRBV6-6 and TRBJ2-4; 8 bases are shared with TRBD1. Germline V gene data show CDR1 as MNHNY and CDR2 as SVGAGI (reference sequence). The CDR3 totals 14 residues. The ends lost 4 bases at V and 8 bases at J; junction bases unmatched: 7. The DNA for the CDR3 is TGTGCCAGCAGTTTCCTAGGGACAGGATACATTCAGTACTTC. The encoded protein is CASSFLGTGYIQYF.

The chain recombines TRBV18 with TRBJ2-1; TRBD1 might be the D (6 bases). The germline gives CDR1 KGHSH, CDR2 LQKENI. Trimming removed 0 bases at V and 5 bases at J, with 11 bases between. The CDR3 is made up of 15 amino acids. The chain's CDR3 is CASSPPLNRDNEQFF. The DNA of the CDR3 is TGTGCCAGCTCACCACCCCTGAACAGGGACAATGAGCAGTTCTTC.

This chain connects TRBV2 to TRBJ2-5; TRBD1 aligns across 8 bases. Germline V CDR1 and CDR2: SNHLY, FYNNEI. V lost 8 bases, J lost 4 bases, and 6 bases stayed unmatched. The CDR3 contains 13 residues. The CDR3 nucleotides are TGTGCCAGCCATGGACAGGGCGCAGAGACCCAGTACTTC. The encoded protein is CASHGQGAETQYF.

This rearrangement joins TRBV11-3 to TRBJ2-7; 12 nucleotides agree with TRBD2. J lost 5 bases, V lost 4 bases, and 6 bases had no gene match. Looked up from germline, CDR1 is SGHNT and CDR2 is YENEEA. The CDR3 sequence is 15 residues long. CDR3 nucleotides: TGTGCCAGCAGCTCTCCGGGACTAGCGGGTGACGAGCAGTACTTC. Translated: CASSSPGLAGDEQYF.

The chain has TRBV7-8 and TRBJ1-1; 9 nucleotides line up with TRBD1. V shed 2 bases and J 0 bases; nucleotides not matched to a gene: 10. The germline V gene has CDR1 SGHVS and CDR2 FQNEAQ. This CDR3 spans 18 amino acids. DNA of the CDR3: TGTGCCAGCAGCTTATACCCTCGGACAGGGGAGCTGAACACTGAAGCTTTCTTT. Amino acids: CASSLYPRTGELNTEAFF. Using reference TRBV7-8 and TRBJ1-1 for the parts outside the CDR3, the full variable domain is GAGVSQSPRYKVAKRGQDVALRCDPISGHVSLFWYQQALGQGPEFLTYFQNEAQLDKSGLPSDRFFAERPEGSVSTLKIQRTQQEDSAVYLCASSLYPRTGELNTEAFFGQGTRLTVV.

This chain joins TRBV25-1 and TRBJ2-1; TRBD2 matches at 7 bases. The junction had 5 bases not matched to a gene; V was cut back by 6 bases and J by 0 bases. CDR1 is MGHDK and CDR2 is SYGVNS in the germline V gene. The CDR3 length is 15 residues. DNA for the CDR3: TGTGCCAGCAGACAAGCGGGAAGCTCCTACAATGAGCAGTTCTTC. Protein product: CASRQAGSSYNEQFF.